The subject of this entry is one TCR beta chain. Only a few counts were recorded for this clonotype. Its recognized antigen is unknown. Base qualities are missing; no much larger clone stands one base away. The data are from a study of response to subunit inactivated influenza vaccine (dated by TCRdb to the late 2010s). Describing the broader study: The study used deep quantitative T cell receptor repertoire profiling to track responses to a trivalent subunit inactivated influenza vaccine. On the study overall, not on this receptor specifically: It was suggested by the authors that each seasonal influenza vaccination may recruit only a limited number of new T cells.

CDR1 and CDR2, looked up from the germline V gene, are KGHDR and SFDVKD. Germline trimming amounts to 1 base on V and 3 bases on J, with 7 as the count of junction bases outside the gene matches. The CDR3, from cysteine to phenylalanine, totals 18 residues. Only the CDR3 DNA is retained, 54 bases long and in frame from the first base. The library was obtained by RT-PCR. TCRdb lists the instrument as Illumina HiSeq 2500. TCRdb handled the public reads itself, with Q25 trimming in fastp and clone calling in MiXCR, and kept productive beta chains. Each record represents a unique CDR3 protein, reported with the most common genes and DNA among its rows. The sample contains 150,000 to 200,000 distinct CDR3 sequences, roughly 12% of them found a single time. The top ten hold 25% to 30% of the sample. These data were likewise used in another study, on T cells expressing NK-cell markers. The second study also describes: TCR beta cDNA libraries were made by 5'RACE template switching that added a universal primer site and unique molecular identifiers. Eight donors provided sorted CD3+CD56+NKG2C+, CD3+CD56+NKG2C- and CD3+CD56-NKG2C+ T-cell subsets, whose TCR beta-chain repertoires were profiled. Among the eight sequenced donors, seven were HCMV-seropositive and one was HCMV-seronegative. In several experiments an anti-gammadeltaTCR antibody was added to restrict sorting to alphabetaTCR-expressing T cells. In several donors, the dominant CD3+CD56+NKG2C+ clonotypes were found to rank among the top 10 CD8+ clonotypes and to make up about 1.0-7.5% of CD8+ T cells. Those dominant clonotypes were again the most abundant among CD3+CD56-NKG2C+ cells in a handful of donors, at roughly 28.3-60.1%. It remained unclear whether the expanded NKG2C-expressing T cell clones were specific for HCMV antigens. All eight donors whose samples were sequenced were randomly selected healthy volunteers, three of them men and five women. To determine HCMV serostatus, a commercial ELISA kit was used to detect HCMV-specific IgG in serum. Peripheral blood mononuclear cells were isolated from blood by Ficoll density gradient centrifugation. Using Miltenyi isolation kits, CD4+ and CD8+ T cells were isolated from PBMC through magnetic immunoseparation. Synthesis of cDNA was primed from the TCR beta constant segment and was followed by two consecutive PCR amplification steps. Sequencing of the libraries produced 2 x 150 bp reads on Illumina HiSeq 2000/2500, MiSeq or NextSeq. MIGEC handled demultiplexing of the reads and grouping by UMI, while MiTCR was used to assemble and quantify clonotypes. Only TCR cDNA sequences supported by at least two reads were kept to exclude erroneous sequences. Downstream repertoire analysis used the tcR package, and clonotypes were matched across fractions by CDR3 nucleotide sequence plus V segment. VDJmatch was used to annotate antigen specificity against VDJdb, with one amino acid substitution allowed in CDR3.

Sequenced here: CD8+ T cells sorted from PBMCs, sampled less than 13 days after vaccination. Recombination joined TRBV24-1 with TRBJ2-1; the central 11 bases match TRBD2. The source is a man in his forties or fifties who received an inactivated influenza vaccine. Donor details come from another sample of the same person, matched by shared clones. The CDR3 region has the sequence CATSDLRTGTSGYNEQFF. The DNA sequence is given as TGTGCCACCAGTGATTTACGGACCGGGACTAGCGGCTACAATGAGCAGTTCTTC.